This is a list of T cell receptor beta chains from one sample in a study of T cell repertoires in ileal Crohn's disease. Assay: immunoSEQ multiplex PCR; the TCRdb copy retains only in-frame clones and omits some. The sample consists of approximately 5,500 clones, 70% to 85% of them appearing once. Material: ileal tissue. All receptors derive from an adult with Crohn's disease. CDR3s include the opening cysteine and the closing phenylalanine or tryptophan.

j_call v_call cdr3_aa
TRBJ2-7 TRBV27 CASSLQGHSAYEQYF
TRBJ1-2 TRBV19 CATLGQGNYGYTF
TRBJ2-5 TRBV15 CATSFRTETQYF
TRBJ2-1 TRBV7-3 CASSLHASYNEQFF
TRBJ1-2 TRBV19 CASGGRTGDYGYTF
TRBJ1-5 TRBV18 CASSAGQGDNQPQHF
TRBJ2-1 TRBV2 CASSESGTYNEQFF
TRBJ1-6 TRBV6-1 CASSEAGPGSSYNSPLHF
TRBJ1-1 TRBV11-2 CASSLAGPGQGKAFF
TRBJ2-1 TRBV11-1 CASSNGQGANNEQFF
TRBJ2-3 TRBV13 CASRQRGGQLYTQYF
TRBJ2-3 TRBV6-6 CASSYSRTGGTDTQYF
TRBJ2-7 TRBV5-1 CASSTGQVPYEQYF
TRBJ1-3 TRBV28 CASKTPSSGNTIYF
TRBJ2-5 TRBV7-2 CASSFLLGGQETQYF
TRBJ2-6 TRBV7-3 CASSFYSGANVLTF
TRBJ2-2 TRBV2 CASSERGYTGELFF
TRBJ2-3 TRBV19 CASREGVSTDTQYF
TRBJ1-2 TRBV6-4 CASSVSRTGSIYGYTF
TRBJ2-1 TRBV6-1 CASSEAGGGNEQFF
TRBJ2-7 TRBV4-2 CASSQGVGFPYEQYF
TRBJ2-4 TRBV5-1 CARTGGQRKNIQYF
TRBJ1-2 TRBV30 CAWTTTGYGYTF
TRBJ1-1 TRBV18 CASSQGQEMNTEAFF
TRBJ2-7 TRBV28 CASRGPGTKTYEQYF
TRBJ1-2 TRBV4-2 CASSQEEQGYYGYTF
TRBJ1-1 TRBV10-3 CAISEMGREKNTEAFF
TRBJ1-2 TRBV7-2 CASSPRQGARGNYGYTF
TRBJ1-1 TRBV2 CASSVMRQVDSFF
TRBJ1-5 TRBV10-2 CASSRGGQPQHF
TRBJ1-2 TRBV30 CAWSLQGNNYGYTF
TRBJ2-7 TRBV4-3 CASSQGGGGYEQYF
TRBJ1-1 TRBV7-3 CASSPSPGLQGDTEAFF
TRBJ2-1 TRBV7-3 CASSPRLGARFF
TRBJ1-2 TRBV27 CASSPDRVISGYTF
TRBJ1-6 TRBV19 CASSGQWGPLHF
TRBJ2-7 TRBV19 CASSQAYEQYF
TRBJ2-3 TRBV19 CASSMSGGLADTQYF
TRBJ2-2 TRBV29-1 CSVGQGAGGLTGELFF
TRBJ2-5 TRBV30 CAWTQGTQETQYF